This TCR beta chain is drawn from a study of T cells in Graves' hyperthyroidism and ophthalmopathy. This clonotype has a count of ten or more. Orbital computed tomography, thyroid ultrasound, serum thyroxine and TRAb, and clinical symptoms together informed the diagnoses. The junction had 7 bases not matched to a gene; V was cut back by 7 bases and J by 4 bases. Germline V gives CDR1 SGHRS, CDR2 YFSETQ. This CDR3 comprises 13 residues. The TCR beta CDR3 regions underwent amplification using RNA transcripts as the source. During a first-round RT-PCR of the TCR CDR3, the HTBI primer set was used. Via MiXCR, TCRdb re-called the multiplex PCR reads, giving one row per CDR3 protein. The table includes under 350,000 distinct CDR3 sequences, approximately 15% detected once.

The clonotype originates from a woman aged 60-70 years with Graves' ophthalmopathy. Sequencing was carried out using blood. The chain links TRBV5-1 to TRBJ1-1; 7 bases line up with TRBD1. Here the CDR3 DNA reads TGCGCCAGCTGGGATACAGGGGCCACTGAAGCTTTCTTT. As protein: CASWDTGATEAFF.